This T cell receptor beta chain stems from a study of T cells in Graves' hyperthyroidism and ophthalmopathy. Amplification targeted TCR beta CDR3 regions from RNA transcripts. First-round RT-PCR targeting the TCR CDR3 was performed with the HTBI primer set. In TCRdb, the multiplex PCR reads were re-called with MiXCR into one record per CDR3 protein. Here the sample spans 300,000 to 350,000 distinct CDR3 sequences, approximately 13% being singletons. Study outcomes and limitations: Model-based prediction identified ophthalmopathy a median 6.5 months prior to its onset.

Trimming stripped 5 bases from V and 10 bases from J, with 12 bases between. The germline CDR1 and CDR2 sequences are MNHNS and SASEGT. This CDR3 region has 12 residues. Patients between 18 and 65 years old had hyperthyroidism, newly diagnosed and lasting under 2 months. Thyroid ultrasound and orbital computed tomography, with clinical symptoms and serum thyroxine and TRAb, informed diagnoses. An approximately 10 ml volume of fresh peripheral blood provided the PBMCs. This clonotype was detected a few times. Antigen unknown. The rearrangement joins TRBV6-1 to TRBJ2-1; no clear D. The sequence was collected from a woman in her twenties or thirties with Graves' hyperthyroidism. Sample: blood. CDR3 DNA: TGTGCCAGCAGTCAAGATTCGACGGAGCAGTTCTTC. Amino acid sequence: CASSQDSTEQFF.